The TCR beta chain described here comes from a study of tissue T cells after allogeneic stem cell transplantation. Whole-study results and caveats: Across patients, clones rarely overlapped, yet motif clusters were shared tissue-specifically. Tissue-detected TCR repertoire was only partly captured by blood and spleen T cells.

Germline V gene lookup returns CDR1 FNHDT and CDR2 SITEND (reference sequence). CDR3 size: 14 residues. V lost 4 bases and J 0 bases, leaving 9 bases between the germline ends. The sample's time point: mouse harvest day 7 after allogeneic transplant. Tail vein injection delivered 10^7 T-cell-depleted bone marrow cells and 10^6 splenic CD5+ T cells. This mouse GVHD model was MHC-mismatched B6 to BALB/c, profiled day 7 or 14. There are a few counts of this clone. Its antigen is still unknown. The germline and genes are mouse ones. The read is 1 residue too short to cover the CDR3 end, so that end is filled in from the germline J gene. TCRbeta CDR3 was sequenced at survey depth with template counts. Only in-frame clones appear in the TCRdb table, and some are missing; sequencing was by immunoSEQ multiplex PCR. The table shows roughly 5,000 clones, with roughly 47% occurring only once.

The sequenced material came from skin. This receptor was taken from a female BALB/c mouse given C57BL/6 T cells with graft-versus-host disease after an allogeneic hematopoietic cell transplant. The chain is built from TRBV19 and TRBJ2-4; no firm D call. The CDR3 protein is CASSPDTSQNTLYF. The covered CDR3 bases are TGTGCCAGCAGTCCCGACACTAGTCAAAACACCTTGTAC.